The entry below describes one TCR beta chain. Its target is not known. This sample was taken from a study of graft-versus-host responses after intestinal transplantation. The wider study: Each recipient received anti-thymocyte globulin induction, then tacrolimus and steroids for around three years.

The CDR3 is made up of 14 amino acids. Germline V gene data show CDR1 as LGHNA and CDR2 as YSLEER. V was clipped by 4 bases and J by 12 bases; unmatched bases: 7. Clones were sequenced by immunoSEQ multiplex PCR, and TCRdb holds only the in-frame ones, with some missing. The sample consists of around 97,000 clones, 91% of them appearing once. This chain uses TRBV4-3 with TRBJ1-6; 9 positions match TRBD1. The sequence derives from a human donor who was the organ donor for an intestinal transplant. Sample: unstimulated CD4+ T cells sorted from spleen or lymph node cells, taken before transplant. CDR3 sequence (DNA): TGCGCCAGCAGCCTCCGGGACAGGGCCAAACCCCTCCACTTT. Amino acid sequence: CASSLRDRAKPLHF.